Reported below is one TCR beta chain. The data originate from a study of cytomegalovirus exposure and HLA in healthy donors. The CDR3 consists of 14 residues. The V end lost 5 bases, the J end lost 1 base, and 14 bases lay between the germline ends. The germline gives CDR1 SQVTM, CDR2 ANQGSEA. Researchers ran the PCR with 60 Vbeta and 13 Jbeta primers. TCRdb's table, derived via immunoSEQ multiplex PCR, lists solely in-frame clones and lacks some. The repertoire holds about 120,000 clones, with about three quarters as singletons. The chain employs TRBV29-1 and TRBJ1-1, with D possibly being TRBD1 (5 bases). The receptor comes from a woman in her 30s in good health and CMV-seropositive. The sequenced sample consisted of PBMCs. The CDR3 DNA sequence: TGCAGCGTTTCGCGGCAGGGAAGGAACACTGAAGCTTTCTTT. It yields the protein CSVSRQGRNTEAFF.